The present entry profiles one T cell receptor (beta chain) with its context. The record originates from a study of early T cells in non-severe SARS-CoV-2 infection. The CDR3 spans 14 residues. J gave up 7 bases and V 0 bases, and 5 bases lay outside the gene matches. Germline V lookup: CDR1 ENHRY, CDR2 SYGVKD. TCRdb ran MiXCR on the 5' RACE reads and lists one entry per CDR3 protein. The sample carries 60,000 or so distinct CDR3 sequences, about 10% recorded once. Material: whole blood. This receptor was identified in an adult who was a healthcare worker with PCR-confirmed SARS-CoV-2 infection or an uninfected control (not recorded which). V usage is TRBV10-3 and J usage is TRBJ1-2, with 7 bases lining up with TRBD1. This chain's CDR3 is CAISESKTGFGYTF. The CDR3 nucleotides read TGTGCCATCAGTGAGTCGAAGACAGGGTTTGGCTACACCTTC.